These 4 T cell receptor beta chains share one sample of origin, sequenced in a study of shared clonotypes between healthy human individuals. Libraries were prepared by immunoSEQ multiplex PCR; TCRdb keeps only in-frame clonotypes and omits some of them. The sample consists of millions of clones, about 95% of them appearing once. CD8 cells regarded as naive lacked CD45RO, were positively chosen for CCR7, and omitted terminally differentiated effector memory CD45RA+ cells. The sequenced material came from naive CD8+ T cells sorted from blood. Every receptor here comes from a man aged 18 to 29 in good health.

This clone has just a few counts. Within the sample, other DNA sequences also encode this same CDR3. The chain employs TRBV30 and TRBJ2-7; D gene uncertain. Per the germline V gene, CDR1 is GTSNPN and CDR2 is SVGIG (reference sequence). V was shortened by 0 bases and J by 1 base, with 10 bases between the two germline ends. CDR3 size: 14 residues. This chain's CDR3 is CAWSVGAGSYEQYF. The DNA of the CDR3 is TGTGCCTGGAGTGTGGGTGCAGGATCCTACGAGCAGTACTTC.

The V gene is TRBV7-9, the J gene TRBJ1-4; D remains unclear. The CDR3 length is 14 residues. The V and J ends lost 4 bases and 8 bases respectively, with 14 bases between them. Germline CDR1 SEHNR, CDR2 FQNEAQ (reference sequence). The CDR3 DNA follows: TGTGCCAGCAGCTCTACTAGGGATGGGGAAAAACTGTTTTTT. Translation: CASSSTRDGEKLFF. The variable domain in full, completed from reference TRBV7-9 and TRBJ1-4, reads DTGVSQNPRHKITKRGQNVTFRCDPISEHNRLYWYRQTLGQGPEFLTYFQNEAQLEKSRLLSDRFSAERPKGSFSTLEIQRTEQGDSAMYLCASSSTRDGEKLFFGSGTQLSVL.

This clone appeared a single time. Its ends do not fully match the called genes, so a read error is possible. The chain uses TRBV29-1 and TRBJ1-2, with TRBD1 matching 7 bases. The CDR3 contains 16 residues. Germline-derived CDR1 and CDR2 are SQVTM and ANQGSEA. The CDR3 spells CIVEDWPTGASYGYTF. The CDR3 DNA follows: TGCATCGTTGAAGATTGGCCTACAGGGGCTAGCTATGGCTACACCTTC.

The sample holds one count of this clone. This rearrangement joins TRBV7-9 to TRBJ2-3, with D possibly matching TRBD1 (6 bases). Trimming stripped 4 bases from V and 6 bases from J, with 20 bases between. The CDR3 runs to 16 residues. In germline, CDR1 is SEHNR, CDR2 FQNEAQ (reference sequence). The DNA for the CDR3 is TGTGCCAGCAGCTATAGCCCCGCCGGGACAAGTGATACGCAGTATTTT. Translation: CASSYSPAGTSDTQYF.